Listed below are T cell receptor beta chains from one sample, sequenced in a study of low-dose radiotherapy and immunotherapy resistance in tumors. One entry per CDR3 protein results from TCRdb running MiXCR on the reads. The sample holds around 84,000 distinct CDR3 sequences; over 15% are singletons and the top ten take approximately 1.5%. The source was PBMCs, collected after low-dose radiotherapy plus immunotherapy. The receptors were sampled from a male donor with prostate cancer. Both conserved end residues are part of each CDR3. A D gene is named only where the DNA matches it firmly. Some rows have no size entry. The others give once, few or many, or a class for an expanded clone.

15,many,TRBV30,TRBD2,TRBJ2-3,CAWREAGLAGATQYF,TGTGCCTGGAGGGAGGCAGGACTAGCGGGGGCCACGCAGTATTTT
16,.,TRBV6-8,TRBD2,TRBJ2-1,CASSTRSSGSYNEQFF,TGTGCCAGCAGTACCCGATCTAGCGGCTCCTACAATGAGCAGTTCTTC
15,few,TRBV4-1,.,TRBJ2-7,CASSQDRAAIYEQYF,TGCGCCAGCAGCCAAGATCGGGCAGCGATATACGAGCAGTACTTC
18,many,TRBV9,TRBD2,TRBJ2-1,CASSEPLASGGPDNEQFF,TGTGCCAGCAGCGAGCCCCTAGCGTCGGGAGGGCCTGATAATGAGCAGTTCTTC
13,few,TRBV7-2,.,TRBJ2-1,CASSFQGGGEQFF,TGTGCCAGCAGCTTCCAGGGGGGAGGAGAGCAGTTCTTC
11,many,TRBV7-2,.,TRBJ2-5,CASSVQETQYF,TGTGCCAGCAGCGTCCAAGAGACCCAGTACTTC
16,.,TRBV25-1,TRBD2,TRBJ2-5,CASSDWLAGGLETQYF,TGTGCCAGCAGTGATTGGCTAGCGGGAGGTCTAGAGACCCAGTACTTC
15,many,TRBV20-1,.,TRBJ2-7,CSARDSGFGPYEQYF,TGCAGTGCTAGAGATTCGGGGTTCGGCCCCTACGAGCAGTACTTC
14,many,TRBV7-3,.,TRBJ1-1,CASSLNAGGTEAFF,TGTGCCAGCAGCTTAAATGCGGGGGGAACTGAAGCTTTCTTT
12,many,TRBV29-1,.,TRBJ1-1,CSAKGLNTEAFF,TGCAGTGCGAAGGGGTTGAACACTGAAGCTTTCTTT
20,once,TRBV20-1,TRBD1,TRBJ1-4,CSARAALRSGQGPTNEKLFF,TGCAGTGCTAGAGCCGCACTCAGATCCGGACAGGGACCAACTAATGAAAAACTGTTTTTT
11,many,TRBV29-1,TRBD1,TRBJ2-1,CSADKQGVLFF,TGCAGCGCTGATAAACAGGGGGTTCTGTTCTTC
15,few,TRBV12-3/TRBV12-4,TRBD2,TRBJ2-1,CASSLAGGKIDEQFF,TGTGCCAGCAGTTTAGCGGGAGGGAAAATAGATGAGCAGTTCTTC
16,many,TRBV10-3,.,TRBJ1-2,CAISDPSRGLGGGYTF,TGTGCCATCAGTGACCCGAGCCGGGGCCTCGGGGGTGGCTACACCTTC